This T cell receptor (beta chain) was profiled in a study of CD8 T cells in ankylosing spondylitis. The table lists this clonotype with many counts. No antigen is known for it. Findings of the study overall: Reportedly, disease-linked clones are significantly enriched in ankylosing spondylitis patients' matched synovial fluid. Clones linked with disease were CD8+ and fairly uncommon in the peripheral blood. Blood of patients with ankylosing spondylitis appeared to be characterized by a TCR beta motif of about 8 highly homologous variants.

Trimming stripped 6 bases from V and 8 bases from J, with 10 bases between. The CDR3 runs to 11 residues. Germline lookup yields CDR1 MDHEN and CDR2 SYDVKM. Libraries of TCR beta came from quantitative 5'-RACE with molecular barcodes. From the 5' RACE reads, TCRdb called clonotypes with MiXCR, one entry per CDR3 protein. The sample contains some 140,000 distinct CDR3 sequences, more than 7% of which appear only once. The receptor's source is a male donor with ankylosing spondylitis. Sequenced: synovial fluid, either unsorted or a sorted T cell fraction (not recorded which). V usage is TRBV28 and J usage is TRBJ1-2; D is undetermined. The CDR3 DNA is TGTGCCAGCAGGGCCTCGTACGGCTACACCTTC. The encoded protein is CASRASYGYTF.